These 20 T cell receptor beta chains were all obtained from the same sample, sequenced in a study of neurological immune-mediated disorders (dated by TCRdb to the late 2010s). Receptors were amplified or captured by 5' RACE. Sequencing instrument: Illumina HiSeq 2500. TCRdb reprocessed the public reads (quality trimming at Q25 with fastp, clone calling with MiXCR) and kept in-frame beta chains. Every distinct CDR3 protein forms one entry, paired with its most common genes and DNA. The sample table lists about 74,000 distinct CDR3 sequences, 5.2% of them with a count of one. Of the sample, 7.4% falls within the top ten clones. What was sequenced was PBMCs. These TCRs come from a man younger than 30 with multiple sclerosis.

This clonotype has ten or more counts. V usage is TRBV20-1 and J usage is TRBJ1-4; D is uncertain. Germline V gives CDR1 DFQATT, CDR2 SNEGSKA (reference sequence). This CDR3 comprises 13 residues. V was pared by 4 bases and J by 0 bases, with 6 bases between. This chain's CDR3 is CSATYTTNEKLFF. DNA of the CDR3: TGCAGTGCTACGTACACAACTAATGAAAAACTGTTTTTT.

This clonotype was counted ten times or more. The V gene is TRBV5-4, the J gene TRBJ1-2; 7 bases map to TRBD1. Germline V CDR1 and CDR2: SGHNT, YYREEE (reference sequence). The V segment lost 4 bases and the J segment 8 bases; nucleotides outside the gene matches: 14. CDR3 length: 15 amino acids. The CDR3 here is CASSEDRARSKGYTF. The CDR3 region has the DNA TGTGCCAGCAGCGAAGACAGGGCCCGCTCGAAGGGCTACACCTTC. The complete variable domain, with remaining parts taken from reference TRBV5-4 and TRBJ1-2, reads ETGVTQSPTHLIKTRGQQVTLRCSSQSGHNTVSWYQQALGQGPQFIFQYYREEENGRGNFPPRFSGLQFPNYSSELNVNALELDDSALYLCASSEDRARSKGYTFGSGTRLTVV.

A few counts support this clonotype. V and J are TRBV2 and TRBJ2-7; the D is unclear. Trimming removed 0 bases at V and 13 bases at J, with 13 bases between. CDR1 SNHLY and CDR2 FYNNEI come from the germline V gene. This CDR3 is built from 12 residues. CDR3 coding DNA: TGTGCCAGCAGTGAAGCGGTGGCTTTAGATTACTTC. The encoded protein is CASSEAVALDYF.

This clonotype has at least ten counts. The J gene is TRBJ2-1, the V gene TRBV15; 12 nucleotides agree with TRBD1. V shed 3 bases and J 6 bases; nucleotides not matched to a gene: 6. This CDR3 is 16 amino acids long. Germline-derived CDR1 and CDR2 are LNHNV and YYDKDF (reference sequence). The CDR3 sequence: CATSSPGTGGFNEQFF. CDR3 bases: TGTGCCACCAGCAGTCCCGGGACAGGGGGCTTCAATGAGCAGTTCTTC. The entire variable domain, with the rest obtained from reference TRBV15 and TRBJ2-1, is as follows: DAMVIQNPRYQVTQFGKPVTLSCSQTLNHNVMYWYQQKSSQAPKLLFHYYDKDFNNEADTPDNFQSRRPNTSFCFLDIRSPGLGDTAMYLCATSSPGTGGFNEQFFGPGTRLTVL.

The CDR3 loop reads CAWGPGQGTHEQYF. CDR3 bases: TGTGCCTGGGGACCGGGACAGGGTACCCACGAGCAGTACTTC. The chain is built from TRBV30 and TRBJ2-7; 9 bases match TRBD1. V shed 5 bases and J 5 bases; nucleotides not matched to a gene: 10. CDR3 size: 14 residues. Germline values: CDR1 GTSNPN, CDR2 SVGIG (reference sequence).

In its sample, this clonotype was seen many times. The chain is built from TRBV6-6 and TRBJ1-5, with no clear D. Germline CDR1 MNHNY, CDR2 SVGAGI (reference sequence). The V gene lost 6 bases and the J gene lost 3 bases, with 12 bases spanning the gap. The CDR3 has 14 residues. The CDR3 region is CASRPQITNQPQHF. The CDR3 coding sequence is TGTGCCAGCAGACCTCAGATTACCAATCAGCCCCAGCATTTT.

This clonotype was seen many times. This sequence joins TRBV25-1 and TRBJ2-2; D gene ambiguous. V was cut by 8 bases and J by 3 bases, with 7 bases left in between. This CDR3 has 12 amino acids. The germline V gene has CDR1 MGHDK and CDR2 SYGVNS. The CDR3 bases are TGTGCCAGCTCCAGAGACACCGGGGAGCTGTTTTTT. It codes for CASSRDTGELFF.

This clonotype was counted ten times or more. The chain uses TRBV3-1 and TRBJ2-1; a possible D gene is TRBD2 (6 bases). V was trimmed by 3 bases and J by 7 bases, leaving 13 bases between them. Germline CDR1 LGHDT, CDR2 YNNKEL (reference sequence). CDR3 length: 14 residues. The CDR3 sequence is CASSQGGLRNEQFF. The CDR3 bases are TGTGCCAGCAGCCAGGGGGGTCTCAGAAATGAGCAGTTCTTC.

Many counts were recorded for this clonotype. This chain's CDR3 is CASSLASQGATDTQYF. The CDR3 coding sequence is TGCGCCAGCAGCTTGGCTAGCCAGGGGGCTACAGATACGCAGTATTTT. The gene calls are TRBV5-1 and TRBJ2-3; 8 bases match TRBD1. Germline V lookup: CDR1 SGHRS, CDR2 YFSETQ. The CDR3 contains 16 residues. V shed 0 bases, J shed 3 bases, and the junction held 6 bases outside the gene matches.

This clonotype has more than one count but fewer than ten. The gene calls are TRBV25-1 and TRBJ1-2; D gene ambiguous. Germline loops: CDR1 MGHDK, CDR2 SYGVNS. This CDR3 spans 16 amino acids. V lost 2 bases to trimming and J lost 4 bases, with 17 bases between them. CDR3 in DNA: TGTGCCAGCAGTGAAAACCGCAGGCCCCGAGGCTATGGCTACACCTTC. This encodes CASSENRRPRGYGYTF.

This clonotype was seen many times. The chain is built from TRBV27 and TRBJ2-3; 11 bases map to TRBD2. V lost 0 bases, J lost 1 base, and 9 bases stayed unmatched. The CDR3 covers 19 residues. The germline V gene has CDR1 MNHEY and CDR2 SMNVEV (reference sequence). The CDR3, as DNA: TGTGCCAGCAGTTTATCCCCTTTACTAGCGGGGGTAGGCACAGATACGCAGTATTTT. Protein sequence: CASSLSPLLAGVGTDTQYF.

This clonotype was detected many times. This chain links TRBV12-3 or TRBV12-4 with TRBJ2-5, with TRBD2 identical over 10 bases. The CDR3 length is 16 residues. Trimming cost V 5 bases and J 5 bases; bases outside gene matches: 11. CDR3 sequence reads: CASSRQGTSDLETQYF. Written as DNA, the CDR3 is TGTGCCAGCAGTCGTCAGGGGACTAGCGATTTGGAGACCCAGTACTTC.

This clonotype was recorded once. Compared with germline, one end of the junction differs, possibly owing to a read error. V usage is TRBV11-2 and J usage is TRBJ1-5; TRBD1 is a possible D gene (6 bases). CDR1 and CDR2 from the germline V gene are SGHAT and FQNNGV. This CDR3 spans 14 amino acids. The CDR3 bases are TGTGCCAGCAGGGGAGGAGGGGGGAATCAGCCCCAGAATTTT. This sequence encodes CASRGGGGNQPQNF.

This clonotype was seen at least ten times. The V call is TRBV6-6, the J call TRBJ2-3; D tentatively reads TRBD1 or TRBD2 (5 bases each). Trimming shortened V by 6 bases and J by 0 bases, and 7 bases separated the two germline ends. This CDR3 comprises 13 residues. Germline V gene sequence: CDR1 MNHNY, CDR2 SVGAGI (reference sequence). CDR3 in amino acids: CASSRDSTDTQYF. DNA for the CDR3: TGTGCCAGCAGCCGGGACAGCACAGATACGCAGTATTTT.

This clonotype has at least ten counts. The chain combines TRBV5-1 with TRBJ1-1, with D perhaps matching TRBD1 (5 bases). With 4 bases removed from V and 2 bases from J, the gap between germline ends came to 12 bases. Looked up from germline, CDR1 is SGHRS and CDR2 is YFSETQ. The CDR3 extends over 14 amino acids. The CDR3 region is CASSQWTPNTEAFF. The CDR3 nucleotides are TGCGCCAGCAGCCAATGGACACCTAACACTGAAGCTTTCTTT.

This clonotype was counted ten times or more. The chain is built from TRBV7-3 and TRBJ2-5, with D unclear. There are 13 residues in the CDR3. V was shortened by 5 bases and J by 0 bases, with 7 bases between the two germline ends. Germline CDR1 and CDR2: SGHTA and FQGTGA. The CDR3 region is CASSLQYQETQYF. In nucleotides, the CDR3 is TGTGCCAGCAGCCTTCAGTACCAAGAGACCCAGTACTTC.

This clonotype was seen repeatedly, ten times or more. This may be a read error: a much more frequent sequence differs by one nucleotide. The chain combines TRBV2 with TRBJ1-1; D is undetermined. V was clipped by 7 bases and J by 5 bases, with 17 bases between them. This CDR3 has 14 amino acids. The germline gives CDR1 SNHLY, CDR2 FYNNEI. The CDR3 reads CASTPGKGRTEAFF. DNA of the CDR3: TGTGCCAGCACCCCGGGAAAGGGAAGAACTGAAGCTTTCTTT.

This clonotype was seen ten or more times. V gene TRBV20-1 combines with J gene TRBJ1-1; 7 bases align to TRBD1. CDR1 DFQATT and CDR2 SNEGSKA come from the germline V gene (reference sequence). After removal of 6 bases from V and 7 bases from J, the junction contained 8 bases not matched to a gene. The CDR3 length is 12 residues. CDR3 coding DNA: TGCAGTGCGGCGAGGGGGCAGGGTGAAGCTTTCTTT. This codes for CSAARGQGEAFF.

This clonotype appeared many times. The chain has TRBV29-1 and TRBJ1-1; D uncertain. Trimming left V 4 bases short and J 0 bases short, with 12 bases between. This CDR3 is 14 amino acids long. Per the germline V gene, CDR1 is SQVTM and CDR2 is ANQGSEA. CDR3 residues: CSVARQVLNTEAFF. The CDR3 DNA reads as TGCAGCGTTGCACGGCAGGTATTGAACACTGAAGCTTTCTTT.

This clonotype was recorded at least ten times. In DNA, the CDR3 is TGTGCCAGCAGTGGAACGACTAGCGGGAGCAGAGGAGATACGCAGTATTTT. Translation: CASSGTTSGSRGDTQYF. The J gene is TRBJ2-3, the V gene TRBV28; 12 bases map to TRBD2. Germline lookup yields CDR1 MDHEN and CDR2 SYDVKM. This CDR3 has 17 amino acids. Trimming at V came to 5 bases and at J to 5 bases, leaving 11 bases not matched to a gene.